Listed here are 31 T cell receptor beta chains from one sample, sequenced in a study of Tregs in tolerant kidney transplant recipients. Clones were read by immunoSEQ multiplex PCR, and TCRdb kept only the in-frame ones, dropping some. Among around 16,000 clones, around nine tenths were seen once, and the ten largest hold around 13%. The sequenced sample consisted of CD8+ T cells from blood. These receptors were taken from a human donor in good health.

The genes are TRBV7-8 and TRBJ1-5; D is unresolved. This CDR3 is 13 amino acids long. Germline CDR1 is SGHVS and CDR2 is FQNEAQ. Trimming cost V 4 bases and J 4 bases, with 8 bases left between them. The CDR3 is CASSSWWNQPQHF. The DNA for the CDR3 is TGTGCCAGCAGCTCCTGGTGGAATCAGCCCCAGCATTTT.

The chain combines TRBV19 with TRBJ2-3; D gene unclear. Trimming pared 10 bases from V and 6 bases from J, leaving 8 bases between. From germline, CDR1 is LNHDA and CDR2 SQIVND (reference sequence). The CDR3 covers 10 residues. In DNA form, the CDR3 reads TGTGCCACAAGTATGGATACGCAGTATTTT. Translated, it gives CATSMDTQYF. The entire variable domain, with the rest obtained from reference TRBV19 and TRBJ2-3, is as follows: DGGITQSPKYLFRKEGQNVTLSCEQNLNHDAMYWYRQDPGQGLRLIYYSQIVNDFQKGDIAEGYSVSREKKESFPLTVTSAQKNPTAFYLCATSMDTQYFGPGTRLTVL.

The rearrangement links TRBV11-3 to TRBJ2-7; tentative D call: TRBD2 (5 bases). V was clipped by 5 bases and J by 6 bases, with 8 bases between them. CDR1 is SGHNT and CDR2 is YENEEA in the germline V gene. The CDR3 covers 11 residues. The CDR3 nucleotides read TGTGCCAGCAGCAGCCGGGGCGAGCAGTACTTC. This codes for CASSSRGEQYF.

A single count supports this clone. The J gene is TRBJ2-1, the V gene TRBV4-1, with D perhaps being TRBD1 or TRBD2 (5 bases each). The germline V and J ends were trimmed by 1 base and 7 bases, with 11 bases remaining between them. In germline, CDR1 is MGHRA, CDR2 YSYEKL. CDR3 length: 14 residues. CDR3 DNA sequence: TGCGCCAGCAGCCAAGTCGGGGCGAAGAATGAGCAGTTCTTC. Protein product: CASSQVGAKNEQFF.

The rearrangement joins TRBV6-5 to TRBJ2-3; TRBD2 aligns across 14 bases. Trimming cost V 8 bases and J 5 bases; bases outside gene matches: 6. Germline V gene lookup returns CDR1 MNHEY and CDR2 SVGAGI. The CDR3 loop spans 15 amino acids. CDR3 in DNA: TGTGCCAGCTGGGGACTAGCGGGAGTAGGAGATACGCAGTATTTT. This sequence encodes CASWGLAGVGDTQYF.

The chain has TRBV11-3 and TRBJ2-2; D is uncertain. The CDR3 contains 14 residues. The germline gives CDR1 SGHNT, CDR2 YENEEA. The V end was cut by 5 bases, the J end by 6 bases, with 13 bases between. The CDR3 DNA reads TGTGCCAGCAGCCCGGATCGCTCTCCCGGGGAGCTGTTTTTT. It is translated as CASSPDRSPGELFF.

The V and J genes are TRBV6-6 and TRBJ1-2; D gene unclear. Germline CDR1 reads MNHNY; CDR2 reads SVGAGI (reference sequence). The CDR3 is 13 residues long. V lost 5 bases to trimming and J lost 2 bases, with 9 bases between them. In DNA form, the CDR3 reads TGTGCCAGCAGTCCGCAGACCAACTATGGCTACACCTTC. It yields the protein CASSPQTNYGYTF.

V is TRBV4-3 and J is TRBJ2-7; possibly TRBD2 for D (5 bases). The CDR3 is 14 residues long. The germline gives CDR1 LGHNA, CDR2 YSLEER. V lost 1 base and J lost 3, with 10 bases in between. CDR3 amino acids: CASSQVYGSYEQYF. As DNA, the CDR3 is TGCGCCAGCAGCCAAGTTTATGGGAGCTACGAGCAGTACTTC.

The V call is TRBV4-1, the J call TRBJ2-5; TRBD2 aligns across 7 bases. Losses at the gene ends were 2 bases for V and 4 bases for J; bases not matched to a gene: 10. From germline, CDR1 is MGHRA and CDR2 YSYEKL. The CDR3 covers 16 residues. CDR3 in DNA: TGCGCCAGCAGCCAAAGGGCCCGGGGGGTCCGAGAGACCCAGTACTTC. It translates to CASSQRARGVRETQYF.

The chain carries TRBV7-9 and TRBJ2-7; D not certain. The CDR3 is 14 residues long. CDR1 is SEHNR, CDR2 FQNEAQ, per germline (reference sequence). The V and J ends lost 0 bases and 2 bases respectively, with 8 bases between them. CDR3 in DNA: TGTGCCAGCAGCTTAGCCCTTTTTCCCTACGAGCAGTACTTC. The encoded protein is CASSLALFPYEQYF.

The rearrangement links TRBV11-2 to TRBJ2-1; 7 bases align to TRBD1. Germline trimming cut 5 bases from V and 7 bases from J; bases unmatched to any gene: 11. The germline V gene encodes CDR1 SGHAT and CDR2 FQNNGV. The CDR3 totals 15 residues. CDR3 nucleotide sequence: TGTGCCAGCAGCCCGCGCCCCGACAGGGCAAATGAGCAGTTCTTC. It codes for CASSPRPDRANEQFF.

The chain uses TRBV6-5 and TRBJ2-3, with TRBD2 identical over 8 bases. Looked up from germline, CDR1 is MNHEY and CDR2 is SVGAGI. The J segment lost 2 bases and the V segment lost 5 bases, leaving 6 bases of the junction unmatched. CDR3 length: 15 amino acids. Written as DNA, the CDR3 is TGTGCCAGCAGTATCCAGCGGGAGACCACAGATACGCAGTATTTT. Translation: CASSIQRETTDTQYF.

The genes are TRBV9 and TRBJ2-3, with D possibly TRBD2 on 6 matching bases. Germline V lookup: CDR1 SGDLS, CDR2 YYNGEE. This CDR3 contains 17 residues. Deletions cut 0 bases from V and 1 base from J, with 15 bases between. CDR3 nucleotide sequence: TGTGCCAGCAGCGTAGGATCTGGGACTGGCCGCACAGATACGCAGTATTTT. Amino acid sequence: CASSVGSGTGRTDTQYF.

The chain links TRBV5-6 to TRBJ1-1; D is ambiguous. CDR3 length: 15 amino acids. Trimming removed 4 bases at V and 5 bases at J, with 18 bases between. Germline V gives CDR1 SGHDT, CDR2 YYEEEE. This CDR3 is CASSAQTIASTEAFF. The CDR3 bases are TGTGCCAGCAGCGCACAGACAATTGCGTCGACTGAAGCTTTCTTT.

The chain combines TRBV7-2 with TRBJ1-3; no reliable D call. The CDR3 loop spans 15 amino acids. Germline V CDR1 and CDR2: SGHTA, FQGNSA. Trimming left V 3 bases short and J 0 bases short, with 9 bases between. CDR3 nucleotide sequence: TGTGCCAGCAGCTTCATGGTATCCTCTGGAAACACCATATATTTT. It yields the protein CASSFMVSSGNTIYF.

The chain employs TRBV19 and TRBJ1-2, with 9 bases matching TRBD1. Trimming cost V 9 bases and J 10 bases; bases outside gene matches: 15. Looked up from germline, CDR1 is LNHDA and CDR2 is SQIVND (reference sequence). The CDR3 has 14 residues. The CDR3 here is CASGTGYPSADYTF. The CDR3 DNA reads as TGTGCCAGCGGGACAGGGTACCCCTCCGCCGACTACACCTTC.

In this sample, this clone turned up once. The chain is built from TRBV14 and TRBJ2-7, with 7 bases identical to TRBD2. The length of the CDR3 is 13 residues. V lost 4 bases and J lost 2; bases outside the gene matches: 2. Germline values: CDR1 SGHDN, CDR2 FVKESK. The DNA of the CDR3 is TGTGCCAGCAGCCCAGGACTAGCCTACGAGCAGTACTTC. It specifies CASSPGLAYEQYF.

The chain recombines TRBV7-3 with TRBJ2-1, with TRBD2 matching 7 bases. CDR1 SGHTA and CDR2 FQGTGA come from the germline V gene. This CDR3 contains 17 residues. Trimming cost V 3 bases and J 4 bases; bases outside gene matches: 12. The CDR3 spells CASSLRLAPTFYNEQFF. The CDR3 nucleotides read TGTGCCAGCAGCTTGCGACTAGCCCCAACCTTTTACAATGAGCAGTTCTTC.

The chain uses TRBV19 and TRBJ2-4; D unresolved. Germline CDR1 is LNHDA and CDR2 is SQIVND (reference sequence). CDR3 length: 12 residues. V was trimmed by 4 bases and J by 5 bases, leaving 6 bases between them. CDR3 amino acids: CASSNAENIQYF. CDR3 DNA sequence: TGTGCCAGTAGTAACGCAGAAAACATTCAGTACTTC.

V usage is TRBV11-3 and J usage is TRBJ2-3; tentative D call: TRBD1 (5 bases). Germline V gene data show CDR1 as SGHNT and CDR2 as YENEEA. The CDR3 is 15 residues long. V was clipped by 5 bases and J by 2 bases, with 14 bases between them. The CDR3 here is CASSDSLLNTDTQYF. The CDR3 DNA sequence: TGTGCCAGCAGCGACAGCCTACTTAACACAGATACGCAGTATTTT. The full variable domain, its missing parts supplied by reference TRBV11-3 and TRBJ2-3, is EAGVVQSPRYKIIEKKQPVAFWCNPISGHNTLYWYLQNLGQGPELLIRYENEEAVDDSQLPKDRFSAERLKGVDSTLKIQPAELGDSAVYLCASSDSLLNTDTQYFGPGTRLTVL.

V usage is TRBV7-3 and J usage is TRBJ2-7; D is possibly TRBD2 (6 bases). Trimming removed 8 bases at V and 3 bases at J, with 20 bases between. This CDR3 spans 15 amino acids. Looked up from germline, CDR1 is SGHTA and CDR2 is FQGTGA. This chain's CDR3 is CASAPGGLNLYEQYF. For the CDR3, the DNA is TGTGCCAGCGCCCCCGGGGGATTAAACCTCTACGAGCAGTACTTC.

This chain connects TRBV7-8 to TRBJ2-7; D is undetermined. The germline V and J ends were trimmed by 5 bases and 4 bases, with 12 bases remaining between them. The CDR3 totals 13 residues. CDR1 and CDR2 from the germline V gene are SGHVS and FQNEAQ. In DNA, the CDR3 is TGTGCCAGCAGCAGTTTCGCAGATTACGAGCAGTACTTC. It codes for CASSSFADYEQYF.

J is TRBJ2-3 and V is TRBV4-3; 12 positions agree with TRBD2. The CDR3 contains 17 residues. V trimming: 0 bases; J trimming: 6 bases; junction bases outside the gene matches: 7. Per germline, CDR1 LGHNA and CDR2 YSLEER. CDR3 DNA: TGCGCCAGCAGCCAAGAGCCTAGCGGGGGGGCGGGGGATACGCAGTATTTT. Encoded protein: CASSQEPSGGAGDTQYF.

V and J are TRBV6-1 and TRBJ1-4, with D perhaps TRBD1 (5 bases). The germline CDR1 and CDR2 sequences are MNHNS and SASEGT. Trimming took 5 bases from V and 4 from J, leaving 11 bases between them. This CDR3 region has 14 residues. CDR3 bases: TGTGCCAGCAGTTTGAGACAGCTTAATGAAAAACTGTTTTTT. This gives the protein CASSLRQLNEKLFF.

This rearrangement joins TRBV7-8 to TRBJ2-5; D is unresolved. V was trimmed by 1 base and J by 4 bases, leaving 16 bases between them. CDR1 and CDR2 (germline): SGHVS, FQNEAQ. CDR3 size: 16 residues. This chain's CDR3 is CASSLDWLIFGETQYF. CDR3 nucleotides: TGTGCCAGCAGCTTAGATTGGCTCATATTTGGAGAGACCCAGTACTTC.

J is TRBJ2-3 and V is TRBV9; 8 bases fit TRBD1. In germline, CDR1 is SGDLS, CDR2 YYNGEE. CDR3 length: 14 residues. Trimming cost V 4 bases and J 5 bases; bases outside gene matches: 6. CDR3 sequence (DNA): TGTGCCAGCAGCCTTACAGGGGGTCAAGATACGCAGTATTTT. Translation: CASSLTGGQDTQYF.

The chain recombines TRBV4-1 with TRBJ2-7; no definite D call. CDR3 size: 13 residues. Germline CDR1 reads MGHRA; CDR2 reads YSYEKL. Trimming cost V 1 base and J 3 bases, with 7 bases left between them. The CDR3 sequence is CASSQAPGYEQYF. The CDR3 region has the DNA TGCGCCAGCAGCCAAGCGCCCGGCTACGAGCAGTACTTC.

The count of this clone is one. This chain connects TRBV29-1 to TRBJ2-2; no clear D. Per germline, CDR1 SQVTM and CDR2 ANQGSEA. Deletions cut 2 bases from V and 1 base from J, with 8 bases between. The CDR3 is made up of 14 amino acids. CDR3 region: CSVEMGRNTGELFF. The CDR3 DNA follows: TGCAGCGTTGAAATGGGTAGGAACACCGGGGAGCTGTTTTTT.

Worth noting for this clone: A junction boundary mismatches the germline segment, possibly from a read error. The chain carries TRBV19 and TRBJ1-3, with TRBD1 matching 7 bases. The germline V gene encodes CDR1 LNHDA and CDR2 SQIVND (reference sequence). The CDR3 is 12 amino acids. This CDR3 reads CASRNRGSTIYF. DNA for the CDR3: TGTGCCAGTAGAAACAGGGGAAGCACCATATATTTT.

This rearrangement joins TRBV27 to TRBJ2-1; 9 bases are shared with TRBD2. J gave up 5 bases and V 8 bases, and 4 bases lay outside the gene matches. The CDR3 is made up of 13 amino acids. Looked up from germline, CDR1 is MNHEY and CDR2 is SMNVEV (reference sequence). CDR3 protein: CASGLAGNNEQFF. The DNA of the CDR3 is TGTGCCAGCGGTCTAGCGGGAAACAATGAGCAGTTCTTC.

The rearrangement uses TRBV7-8 and TRBJ1-5, with D unclear. This CDR3 is 15 amino acids long. Trimming took off 6 bases at V and 2 bases at J, with 14 bases between the two ends. CDR1 and CDR2 (germline): SGHVS, FQNEAQ. CDR3 in amino acids: CASSPVGGRNQPQHF. The CDR3 DNA sequence: TGTGCCAGCAGTCCTGTTGGAGGGCGCAATCAGCCCCAGCATTTT. The complete variable domain, with remaining parts taken from reference TRBV7-8 and TRBJ1-5, reads GAGVSQSPRYKVAKRGQDVALRCDPISGHVSLFWYQQALGQGPEFLTYFQNEAQLDKSGLPSDRFFAERPEGSVSTLKIQRTQQEDSAVYLCASSPVGGRNQPQHFGDGTRLSIL.